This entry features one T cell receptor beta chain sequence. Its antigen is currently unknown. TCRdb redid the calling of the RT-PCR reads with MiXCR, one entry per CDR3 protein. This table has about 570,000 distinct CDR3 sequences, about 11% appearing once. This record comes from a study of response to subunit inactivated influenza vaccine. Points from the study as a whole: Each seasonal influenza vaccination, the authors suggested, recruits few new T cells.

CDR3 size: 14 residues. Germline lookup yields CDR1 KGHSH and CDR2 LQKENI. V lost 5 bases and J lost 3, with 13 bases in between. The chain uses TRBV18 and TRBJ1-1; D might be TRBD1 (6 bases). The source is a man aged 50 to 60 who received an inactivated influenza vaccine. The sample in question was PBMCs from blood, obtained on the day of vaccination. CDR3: CASSTTGAYTEAFF. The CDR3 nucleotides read TGTGCCAGCTCAACGACGGGGGCGTACACTGAAGCTTTCTTT.